Each of the 3 T cell receptor beta chains below was sequenced from the same sample in a study of T-cell memory formation after mild COVID-19. TCRdb itself ran the 5' RACE reads through MiXCR, one entry per CDR3 protein. The table lists some 250,000 distinct CDR3 sequences, roughly 18% of them singletons. Sequencing was carried out using PBMCs or a T cell subset sorted from them (not recorded which). These receptors originate from a man in his late teens or twenties who had mild COVID-19 (a few samples of this study predate the infection). Cell type and time point are not known.

The chain combines TRBV19 with TRBJ2-3, with unresolved D. CDR1 LNHDA and CDR2 SQIVND come from the germline V gene (reference sequence). Trimming cost V 5 bases and J 1 base, with 7 bases left between them. The CDR3 is made up of 13 amino acids. The CDR3 region is CASSLSGTDTQYF. The DNA of the CDR3 is TGTGCCAGTAGTCTTTCAGGCACAGATACGCAGTATTTT. Variable domain in full (rest from reference TRBV19 and TRBJ2-3): DGGITQSPKYLFRKEGQNVTLSCEQNLNHDAMYWYRQDPGQGLRLIYYSQIVNDFQKGDIAEGYSVSREKKESFPLTVTSAQKNPTAFYLCASSLSGTDTQYFGPGTRLTVL.

The gene calls are TRBV19 and TRBJ1-1, with D unresolved. This CDR3 contains 14 residues. From germline, CDR1 is LNHDA and CDR2 SQIVND (reference sequence). V lost 3 bases and J 6 bases, leaving 14 bases between the germline ends. CDR3 region: CASSIPNSKAEAFF. The CDR3 nucleotides are TGTGCCAGTAGTATTCCGAACAGCAAGGCTGAAGCTTTCTTT.

V usage is TRBV29-1 and J usage is TRBJ2-7, with TRBD1 matching over 8 bases. J was trimmed by 7 bases and V by 5 bases; bases with no gene match: 7. The germline V gene has CDR1 SQVTM and CDR2 ANQGSEA. This CDR3 spans 12 amino acids. The DNA for the CDR3 is TGCAGCGTTCGGCAGGGGGCTTATGAGCAGTACTTC. Its protein product is CSVRQGAYEQYF.